The rows below give T cell receptor beta chains drawn from one sample of a study of CD8+CD57+ T cells in acquired aplastic anemia. Via MiXCR, TCRdb re-called the reads, giving one row per CDR3 protein. The profile shows hundreds of thousands of distinct CDR3 sequences, around 32% of them singletons. Sequenced material: sorted CD4+, CD8+, or CD8+CD57+ T cells (not recorded which) from PBMCs. These receptors came from a human donor with aplastic anemia. Both conserved end residues are part of each CDR3. D genes are given only for firm matches. A row's size may be missing; if present it is once, few, many or a size class.

TGTGCCAGCAGCTTAGCTCAGTATGGCTACACCTTC	CASSLAQYGYTF	-	TRBJ1-2	-	TRBV7-2
TGTGCCAGCAGCTCGGGCCGGGTCTGGGGAGAGACCCAGTACTTC	CASSSGRVWGETQYF	-	TRBJ2-5	-	TRBV7-7
TGTGCCAGCAGCTCCGGTTGGTACACCGGGGAGCTGTTTTTT	CASSSGWYTGELFF	-	TRBJ2-2	-	TRBV7-2
TGTGCCAGCAGCTTAATAGGGGCGGATGAAAAACTGTTTTTT	CASSLIGADEKLFF	-	TRBJ1-4	-	TRBV7-3
TGTGCCACCAGCGATCGTCGGGGGCGAGGTAATTCACCCCTCCACTTT	CATSDRRGRGNSPLHF	many	TRBJ1-6	-	TRBV15
TGCGCCAGCGGCTTGGGGGGGCTGGGACAGCTCGCCGAGCAGTACTTC	CASGLGGLGQLAEQYF	-	TRBJ2-7	-	TRBV5-1
TGTGCCAGCAGCCAAATCCCAGAGACAGGGGGCCTTCACGAGCAGTACTTC	CASSQIPETGGLHEQYF	few	TRBJ2-7	TRBD1	TRBV3-1
TGCGCCAGCAGCTTTTACCTCCCGGGACAGGGATACAATGAGCAGTTCTTC	CASSFYLPGQGYNEQFF	-	TRBJ2-1	TRBD1	TRBV5-1
TGCAGTGCTAGAAAAGCCTACGAGCAGTACTTC	CSARKAYEQYF	many	TRBJ2-7	-	TRBV20-1
TGCAGTGCTATTAGCGGGGGGCAATACAATGAGCAGTTCTTC	CSAISGGQYNEQFF	-	TRBJ2-1	TRBD2	TRBV20-1
TGCGCCAGCAGCTTGGTGGGACAGGTACAAGATACGCAGTATTTT	CASSLVGQVQDTQYF	-	TRBJ2-3	TRBD1	TRBV5-1
TGTGCCAGCAGTTACCCCAGTGGCTGCACCTTC	CASSYPSGCTF	-	TRBJ1-2	-	TRBV19
TGTGCCAGTAGTCAGCCTGCAGGTCAGCCCCAGCATTTT	CASSQPAGQPQHF	many	TRBJ1-5	-	TRBV19
TGCGCCAGCAGCGGGGAAGGGAACGACGAGCGGTACTTC	CASSGEGNDERYF	-	TRBJ2-7	-	TRBV5-1
TGTGCCACCAGCAGGGCATCCGGGACACTAAATTCACCCCTCCACTTT	CATSRASGTLNSPLHF	-	TRBJ1-6	-	TRBV15
TGTGCCAGCAGCTTAGCGAAGGGAGGGTCCACAGATACGCAGTATTTT	CASSLAKGGSTDTQYF	many	TRBJ2-3	TRBD2	TRBV7-6
TGCAGTGCTAGAGGAGGGCAGGTAGCTTTCTTT	CSARGGQVAFF	-	TRBJ1-1	-	TRBV20-1
TGTGCCACCAGTGACCCCACCAGGGTGGACAATGAGCAGTTCTTC	CATSDPTRVDNEQFF	many	TRBJ2-1	-	TRBV24-1
TGTGCCAGCAGCGTAGACAGTAGGGTAGCTAACTATGGCTACACCTTC	CASSVDSRVANYGYTF	many	TRBJ1-2	-	TRBV9
TGTGCCACCAGTAGGGGACCCGACTATGGCTACACCTTC	CATSRGPDYGYTF	many	TRBJ1-2	-	TRBV24-1
TGCAGTGCCCTTTTTCCAACGAGGCCCGACAATGAGCAGTTCTTC	CSALFPTRPDNEQFF	many	TRBJ2-1	-	TRBV20-1
TGTGCCAGCAGTTGGGACCTCAATCAGCCCCAGCATTTT	CASSWDLNQPQHF	-	TRBJ1-5	-	TRBV2
TGTGCCAGCAGTGCGAGAACAAATGAGCAGTTCTTC	CASSARTNEQFF	many	TRBJ2-1	-	TRBV25-1
TGTGCCATTAGTATCGGGAGGAGTACTGAAGCTTTCTTT	CAISIGRSTEAFF	few	TRBJ1-1	-	TRBV25-1
TGTGCCAGCAGCCTCGTCCTATGGGGCGGGGAGCAGTACTTC	CASSLVLWGGEQYF	many	TRBJ2-7	-	TRBV12-3/TRBV12-4
TGTGCCAGCAGCAAGACAGATCTAGCCAAAAACATTCAGTACTTC	CASSKTDLAKNIQYF	-	TRBJ2-4	-	TRBV2
TGTGCCAGTAGTATAATCCAGGGGCATTTTGAAGCTTTCTTT	CASSIIQGHFEAFF	many	TRBJ1-1	-	TRBV19